These 8 T cell receptor beta chains were all obtained from the same sample, sequenced in a study of OX40 agonist ivuxolimab in advanced cancers. Here immunoSEQ multiplex PCR was the method, and the copy in TCRdb shows in-frame clones only, minus some. The sample holds over 50,000 clones, 70% to 90% seen once. The source material was CD4+ or CD8+ T cells sorted from blood, sampled in a trial of the OX40 agonist ivuxolimab. All receptors come from an adult with an advanced solid tumor such as melanoma, head and neck, liver or kidney cancer.

For the CDR3, the DNA is TGTGCCTGGACGACTAGCGGGAGCTACGAGCAGTACTTC. Amino acids: CAWTTSGSYEQYF. The V and J genes are TRBV30 and TRBJ2-7; 12 bases agree with TRBD2. This CDR3 is 13 amino acids long. Trimming cost V 4 bases and J 3 bases; bases outside gene matches: 1. The germline CDR1 and CDR2 sequences are GTSNPN and SVGIG (reference sequence).

The chain has TRBV6-5 and TRBJ1-4, with 7 nucleotides matching TRBD1. Germline loops: CDR1 MNHEY, CDR2 SVGAGI. The V gene end was trimmed by 5 bases and the J gene end by 10 bases; junction bases not matched to a gene: 4. The CDR3 covers 12 residues. Written as DNA, the CDR3 is TGTGCCAGCAGTAGAAGGGACAGAAAACTGTTTTTT. Translated: CASSRRDRKLFF.

The rearrangement joins TRBV6-5 to TRBJ2-7; 10 bases are a match to TRBD2. Germline lookup yields CDR1 MNHEY and CDR2 SVGAGI. The CDR3 is made up of 15 amino acids. V lost 0 bases and J lost 7; bases outside the gene matches: 6. CDR3 loop: CASSYSLAGEGEQYF. In DNA, the CDR3 is TGTGCCAGCAGTTACTCCCTAGCGGGAGAGGGGGAGCAGTACTTC.

In its sample, this clone was seen once. The chain links TRBV5-1 to TRBJ1-5; D is perhaps TRBD1 (6 bases). Per the germline V gene, CDR1 is SGHRS and CDR2 is YFSETQ. CDR3 size: 15 residues. Trimming took 2 bases from V and 2 from J, leaving 11 bases between them. The chain's CDR3 is CASSFGGAGNQPQHF. The CDR3 bases are TGCGCCAGCAGCTTTGGGGGCGCGGGCAATCAGCCCCAGCATTTT. Full variable domain (remainder filled in from reference TRBV5-1 and TRBJ1-5): KAGVTQTPRYLIKTRGQQVTLSCSPISGHRSVSWYQQTPGQGLQFLFEYFSETQRNKGNFPGRFSGRQFSNSRSEMNVSTLELGDSALYLCASSFGGAGNQPQHFGDGTRLSIL.

The rearrangement uses TRBV11-2 and TRBJ1-4; possibly TRBD1 for D (6 bases). The V end was cut by 4 bases, the J end by 8 bases, with 14 bases between. Germline V CDR1 and CDR2: SGHAT, FQNNGV. The CDR3 covers 14 residues. The CDR3 DNA is TGTGCCAGCAGCTCTCGACAGGAAGGCGAAAAACTGTTTTTT. This translates into CASSSRQEGEKLFF.

This clone was seen a few times. The chain uses TRBV30 and TRBJ1-3; no reliable D call. Per germline, CDR1 GTSNPN and CDR2 SVGIG (reference sequence). Trimming shortened V by 7 bases and J by 0 bases, and 13 bases separated the two germline ends. The CDR3 loop spans 14 amino acids. The chain's CDR3 is CASGSGSSGNTIYF. The CDR3 DNA is TGTGCCTCCGGGAGCGGGAGCTCTGGAAACACCATATATTTT.

This clone was recorded once. The chain links TRBV10-2 to TRBJ2-1, with D tentatively TRBD2 (5 bases). Trimming removed 2 bases at V and 2 bases at J, with 10 bases between. Germline V gives CDR1 WSHSY, CDR2 SAAADI. CDR3 size: 15 residues. CDR3 protein: CASSERRGAYNEQFF. The CDR3 DNA reads TGCGCCAGCAGTGAGCGCCGGGGAGCCTACAATGAGCAGTTCTTC.

This clone was seen only once. The chain carries TRBV19 and TRBJ1-2, with TRBD1 as a possible D gene (6 bases). V was trimmed by 6 bases and J by 0 bases, leaving 17 bases between them. CDR1 and CDR2 from the germline V gene are LNHDA and SQIVND (reference sequence). The CDR3 extends over 16 amino acids. As DNA, the CDR3 is TGTGCCAGTAGGAGACGGGAGGGGGTTCCTAACTATGGCTACACCTTC. Residues: CASRRREGVPNYGYTF.